This entry concerns a single T cell receptor (beta chain). What it recognizes is unknown. The entry originates in a study of type 1 regulatory T cells. Overall study: An in vitro protocol generated T-allo10, a Tr1-enriched, alloantigen-specific CD4 T cell product. Whole-study findings and limits: Compared with non-Tr1 cells, Tr1 cells showed a narrower TCR repertoire.

Germline V CDR1 and CDR2: SGHRS, YFSETQ. The trim removed 3 bases at V and 8 bases at J, leaving 11 bases unmatched. The CDR3 runs to 15 residues. Each CDR3 protein is one row after TCRdb ran MiXCR on the reads. There are under 75,000 distinct CDR3 sequences in the sample; around 20% occur only once, and roughly 8% lies in the top ten. The chain couples TRBV5-1 to TRBJ1-1, with 9 bases aligning to TRBD1. The TCR originated in a human donor in good health. What was sequenced was cultured type 1 regulatory T (Tr1) cells, either the whole culture or a sorted fraction (not recorded which). DNA of the CDR3: TGCGCCAGCAGCTCGGGGACAGGGATGTATACGGAAGCTTTCTTT. Amino acids: CASSSGTGMYTEAFF.